This TCR beta chain appears in the sequencing data of a study of blood T cell repertoires in COVID-19. In the study overall: Sample material is recorded as cDNA or gDNA derived from T cells, B-cell-depleted T cells, or PBMCs.

This CDR3 is built from 14 residues. With 8 bases clipped from V and 1 base from J, the junction kept 6 bases outside the gene matches. Germline CDR1 is SNHLY and CDR2 is FYNNEI. The study recruited people aged about 18 to 90 years across 24 US areas. Cohorts were determined from participant-reported clinical history. In the source study's methods: The authors estimated nucleated cell counts from reference gene primer amplification. Assay: immunoSEQ multiplex PCR; the TCRdb copy retains only in-frame clones and omits some. Clone size and V and J calls were adopted from that table, with D and trimming inferred from the DNA. The data contain around 220,000 clones, 88% of them singletons. This clone was observed once.

The chain uses TRBV2 and TRBJ2-3, with 7 bases aligning to TRBD2. This receptor was obtained from a woman aged 45-59 years with acute COVID-19. The sequenced sample was PBMCs or T cells enriched from blood (not recorded which). CDR3 loop: CASLPSGGTDTQYF. The CDR3 DNA follows: TGTGCCAGCCTACCTAGCGGAGGCACAGATACGCAGTATTTT.